This is a list of T cell receptor beta chains from one sample in a study of T cells in Graves' hyperthyroidism and ophthalmopathy. From the multiplex PCR reads, TCRdb called clonotypes with MiXCR, one entry per CDR3 protein. The data hold hundreds of thousands of distinct CDR3 sequences, with roughly 40% observed a single time. The sequencing input was blood. The receptor source for this set is a man aged 18 to 30 with Graves' hyperthyroidism. Each CDR3 is given with its conserved first and last residue. D genes are given only for firm matches. Clone size, where shown, is once, few, many, or a class for clones that have expanded.

J,length,V,D,size,CDR3,DNA
TRBJ2-7,13,TRBV19,TRBD2,many,CASESGAGGEQYF,TGTGCCAGTGAGAGCGGGGCTGGGGGCGAGCAGTACTTC
TRBJ1-2,14,TRBV7-8,.,.,CASSLRSEEDGYTF,TGTGCCAGCAGCTTAAGGTCTGAAGAAGATGGCTACACCTTC
TRBJ2-7,12,TRBV6-2/TRBV6-3,.,.,CATLLANYEQYF,TGTGCTACCCTGCTAGCGAACTACGAGCAGTACTTC
TRBJ2-2,15,TRBV2,TRBD2,few,CASSDREDYTGELFF,TGTGCCAGCAGTGACCGGGAGGATTACACCGGGGAGCTGTTTTTT
TRBJ2-7,13,TRBV7-9,.,.,CASSPPGPNEQYF,TGTGCCAGCAGCCCCCCAGGGCCCAACGAGCAGTACTTC
TRBJ2-1,11,TRBV10-3,.,.,CASSEEGEQFF,TGTGCCAGCAGTGAGGAGGGGGAGCAGTTCTTC
TRBJ1-1,13,TRBV29-1,TRBD1,many,CSVTGGLNTEAFF,TGCAGCGTGACAGGGGGCCTGAACACTGAAGCTTTCTTT
TRBJ2-7,16,TRBV20-1,.,.,CSASPTVSDGIYEQYF,TGCAGTGCGAGCCCGACAGTATCGGACGGAATCTACGAGCAGTACTTC
TRBJ1-3,14,TRBV5-1,.,.,CASSVDGYGYTIYF,TGCGCCAGCAGTGTGGATGGCTATGGCTACACCATATATTTT
TRBJ1-1,16,TRBV19,.,few,CASSITSRAKNTEAFF,TGTGCCAGTAGTATCACTAGCAGGGCTAAGAACACTGAAGCTTTCTTT
TRBJ2-5,16,TRBV7-2,TRBD2,.,CASSYGLAGNQETQYF,TGTGCCAGCAGCTACGGACTAGCGGGAAACCAAGAGACCCAGTACTTC
TRBJ1-4,13,TRBV25-1,.,.,CASSELGGEKLFF,TGTGCCAGCAGTGAATTGGGAGGAGAAAAACTGTTTTTT
TRBJ2-7,18,TRBV5-1,.,.,CASSPTFGGLQSLYEQYF,TGCGCCAGCAGTCCCACCTTCGGGGGGCTCCAATCCTTGTACGAGCAGTACTTC